This T cell receptor beta chain was captured in a study of shared clonotypes between healthy human individuals. CD8 cells classed as naive were CD45RO-negative and positively selected for CCR7, excluding terminally differentiated effector memory CD45RA+ cells. V lost 5 bases to trimming and J lost 0 bases, with 14 bases between them. The CDR3 runs 15 residues. The germline CDR1 and CDR2 sequences are PRHDT and FYEKMQ (reference sequence). Study-wide findings and caveats: Sharing across four donors was highest in naive CD4 (about 5%) and lowest in memory CD8 (roughly 0.4%). For sorted subsets, rarefaction showed incomplete sequencing despite large depth.

The genomic DNA of each subset was split evenly across several immunoSEQ plates. In the original analysis: ImmunoSEQ junction-only sequences lacked quality scores, so their filtering differed. The repertoire was sequenced with immunoSEQ multiplex PCR; TCRdb's copy has only in-frame clones and lacks some. V, J and clone size were drawn from that table, and D and trimming were deduced from the DNA. Among roughly 650,000 clones listed, around 96% were seen once. Points on this clone: Its cognate antigen is unknown.

The receptor's source is a woman aged 25 to 39 in good health. J is TRBJ2-7 and V is TRBV13; D unresolved. Sequencing was done on a sample of naive CD8+ T cells sorted from blood. The CDR3 loop is CASSPVQKSSYEQYF. DNA for the CDR3: TGTGCCAGCAGCCCCGTTCAGAAGAGCTCCTACGAGCAGTACTTC.